This TCR beta chain comes out of a study of identical twins (TCRdb year 2016). For context, the study as a whole: To test whether fetal clonotypes persist, this study deep-sequenced TCR alpha and beta repertoires from monozygotic twins, from unrelated adults of various ages, and from cord blood. To rule out contamination, replicate twin experiments were performed at different times with different library preparation protocols.

Notes on this clonotype: Its antigen is still unknown. Base quality data are lacking; no much larger clone is found one base away.

To prepare the library, 5' RACE was applied. These reads were obtained on an Illumina HiSeq 2000. A universal primer binding site was added through template switching, and the final cDNA carried a unique molecular identifier so that TCR cDNA molecules could be counted accurately. First-strand cDNA for TCR alpha and beta chains was synthesized from specific primers in the conserved constant-segment region. To control for contamination, each cDNA library was double barcoded with a SMART-Mk sample barcode plus Illumina barcodes. Two successive PCR steps introduced TruSeq adapter sequences along with Illumina sample barcodes. Sequencing of the TCR alpha and beta cDNA libraries was done on the Illumina HiSeq platform using custom primers. The study's own analysis went as follows. Unique molecular identifiers were extracted from raw reads with MiGEC, and CDR3 positions were determined with MiXCR. For each individual, recombination models were inferred using an EM algorithm with the repgenHMM and IGoR tools. Shared clonotype analysis was performed with the tcR package in R, normalizing sharing by the product of cloneset sizes. To study raw recombination free of thymic and clonal selection effects, out-of-frame nonproductive sequences were analyzed. Through fastp at Q25 and MiXCR, TCRdb rebuilt clones from the public reads, retaining in-frame beta chains. Each record represents a unique CDR3 protein, reported with the most common genes and DNA among its rows. TCRdb, not the authors, supplied the V and J calls. This sample gives just under 550,000 distinct CDR3 sequences in total; about 16% of them show up just once. Together, the top ten hold 0.44% of the sample.

The investigation overall reported the following: A weaker excess of twin sharing was found in beta out-of-frame sequences because the signal-to-noise ratio was lowered by fewer shared sequences. In monozygotic twins, recombination models systematically underestimated out-of-frame TCR alpha sharing, but the models matched the sharing seen between unrelated individuals. Invariant T cells such as MAIT and iNKT could partly confound zero-insertion analyses, though diverse VJ usage argued against this for most clonotypes. Out-of-frame TCR alpha sequences shared between twins showed an excess of low generation-probability sequences compared with coincidental sharing between unrelated individuals. Fewer insertions were carried by abundant cord blood beta clonotypes; a weaker similar trend was observed in young adult naive repertoires, while no such trend was observed in memory repertoires. Because the same donors could not be followed over many years, the conclusions depended on cross-sectional statistical analysis.

Every donor was a healthy Caucasian. The twin cohort comprised three pairs of female monozygotic twins, all aged roughly 18 to 30 years. CD4+ and CD8+ T cell populations were isolated with positive isolation kits from Invitrogen. CDR3 length: 18 amino acids, cysteine to phenylalanine. Of all the DNA, just the CDR3 is kept, 54 bases in frame from base 1. Germline trimming: 0 bases from V, 3 bases from J; junction bases outside gene matches: 9. CDR1 LGHNA and CDR2 YNFKEQ are derived from the germline V gene. Another study also made use of these data, one on yellow fever vaccine responses in identical twins. The second paper states: According to the authors, the vaccine-induced T cell response in identical twins seemed to be partly convergent and partly specific to each individual. In the study, vaccine-responding T cell clones were precisely tracked in identical twins.

The V gene is TRBV4-2 and the J gene is TRBJ2-3; TRBD2 fits 10 bases in the junction. The sequenced sample consisted of CD4+ T cells sorted from blood. This clonotype was obtained from a woman under 30 in good health. The CDR3 region: CASSQDSASGGLTDTQYF. The nucleotides are TGTGCCAGCAGCCAAGATTCGGCTAGCGGGGGTTTAACAGATACGCAGTATTTT.